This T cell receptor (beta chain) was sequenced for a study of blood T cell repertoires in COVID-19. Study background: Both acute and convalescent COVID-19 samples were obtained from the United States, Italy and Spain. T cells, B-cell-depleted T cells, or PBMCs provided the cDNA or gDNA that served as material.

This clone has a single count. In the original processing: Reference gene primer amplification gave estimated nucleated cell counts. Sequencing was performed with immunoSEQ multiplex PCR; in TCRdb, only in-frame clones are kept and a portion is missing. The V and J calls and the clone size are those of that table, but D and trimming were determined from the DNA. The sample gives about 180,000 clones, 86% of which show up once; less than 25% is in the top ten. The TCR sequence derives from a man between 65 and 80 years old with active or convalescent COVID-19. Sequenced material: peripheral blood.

The CDR3: CATSDSRGGRDTEAFF. The CDR3 DNA reads as TGTGCCACCAGTGACTCCCGGGGGGGCCGGGACACTGAAGCTTTCTTT. The chain recombines TRBV24-1 with TRBJ1-1; D possibly corresponds to TRBD1 (6 bases). The CDR3 has 16 residues. Looked up from germline, CDR1 is KGHDR and CDR2 is SFDVKD. V lost 4 bases and J 3 bases, leaving 17 bases between the germline ends.